This T cell receptor (beta chain) emerged from a study of T cell responses to AZD1222 COVID-19 vaccine. Overall study results and limits: Spike-specific TCR depth and breadth grew after two AZD1222 doses. Along spike, vaccine-associated CD4 TCRs were found throughout, with dominance at 160-218 and 743-854. Regions left unmutated in variants are reportedly the target of nearly half of spike-specific TCRs.

V shed 7 bases and J 2 bases; nucleotides not matched to a gene: 2. The germline V gene has CDR1 SNHLY and CDR2 FYNNEI. The CDR3 is made up of 13 amino acids. Repertoires were generated with immunoSEQ multiplex PCR, while TCRdb's copy carries only in-frame clones and drops some. This table has around 150,000 clones, about 90% appearing once. This clone appeared once. No antigen is known for it. This TCR derives from an adult who received the MenACWY meningococcal vaccine as a control. This material consisted of peripheral blood, taken 28 days after the second dose of the MenACWY control vaccine. This chain joins TRBV2 and TRBJ1-3; 7 positions match TRBD1. This CDR3 is CASTTGAGNTIYF. In nucleotides, the CDR3 is TGTGCCAGCACCACAGGGGCTGGAAACACCATATATTTT.